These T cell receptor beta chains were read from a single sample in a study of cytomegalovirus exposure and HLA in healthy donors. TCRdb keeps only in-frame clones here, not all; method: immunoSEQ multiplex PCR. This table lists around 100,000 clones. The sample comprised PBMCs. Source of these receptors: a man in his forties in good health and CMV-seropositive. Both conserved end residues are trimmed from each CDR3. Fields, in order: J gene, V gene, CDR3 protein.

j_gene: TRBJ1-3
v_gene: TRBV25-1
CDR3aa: ASSELGSADTIY

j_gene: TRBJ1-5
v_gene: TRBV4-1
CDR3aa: ASSQDGPPGAAQH

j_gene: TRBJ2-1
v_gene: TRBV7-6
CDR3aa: ASSLDGGPYNEQF

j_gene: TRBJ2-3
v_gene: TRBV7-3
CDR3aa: ASSSSGRGSTDTQY

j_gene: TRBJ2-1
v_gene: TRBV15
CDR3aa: ATSRGRNEQF

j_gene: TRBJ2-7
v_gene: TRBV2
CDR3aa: ASAQTSGSSEQY

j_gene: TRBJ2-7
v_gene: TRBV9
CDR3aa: ASSGDRGYEQY

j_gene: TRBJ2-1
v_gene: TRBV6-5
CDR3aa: ASRRLAPYNEQF

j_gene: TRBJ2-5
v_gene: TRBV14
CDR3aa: ASSHRPGIQETQY

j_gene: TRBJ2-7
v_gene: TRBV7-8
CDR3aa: ASSFGQGKYEQY

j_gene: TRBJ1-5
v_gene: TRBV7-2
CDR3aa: ASSLLLAGLGNQPQH

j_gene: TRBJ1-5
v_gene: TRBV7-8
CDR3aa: ASSLLPGQGNNQPQH

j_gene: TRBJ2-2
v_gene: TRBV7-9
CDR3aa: ASSLPAGVTGELF

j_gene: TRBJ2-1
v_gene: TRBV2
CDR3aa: ASVAGRQGFRDEQF

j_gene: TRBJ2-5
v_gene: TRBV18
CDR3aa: ASSPGTAQETQY

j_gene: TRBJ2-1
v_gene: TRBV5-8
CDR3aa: ASSSSGRAYNEQF

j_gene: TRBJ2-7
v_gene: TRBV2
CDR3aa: ASESSGTYEQY

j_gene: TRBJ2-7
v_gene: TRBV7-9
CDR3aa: ASSPLAESSYEQY

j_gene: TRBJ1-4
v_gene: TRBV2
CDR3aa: ASSDGSHGPPGEKLF